This T cell receptor beta chain is drawn from a study of blood T cell repertoires in COVID-19. At the level of the study: The United States, Italy and Spain provided the acute and convalescent COVID-19 samples. T cells, B-cell-depleted T cells, or PBMCs supplied cDNA or gDNA.

Authors' processing steps: By means of reference gene primer amplification, nucleated cell counts were estimated. Here immunoSEQ multiplex PCR was the method, and the copy in TCRdb shows in-frame clones only, minus some. V and J calls and clone size are given by that table; D and trimming were obtained from the DNA. The table has 130,000 or so clones, around 87% seen once. Sequences were obtained from peripheral blood. The receptor comes from a man between 65 and 85 years old with active COVID-19.

The CDR3 coding sequence is TGTGCCAGCAGTTTGCCGACTGAAGATACGCAGTATTTT. This sequence encodes CASSLPTEDTQYF. The chain couples TRBV27 to TRBJ2-3; no clear D gene. V was clipped by 3 bases and J by 5 bases, with 9 bases between them. The CDR3 consists of 13 residues. Germline V CDR1 and CDR2: MNHEY, SMNVEV (reference sequence).